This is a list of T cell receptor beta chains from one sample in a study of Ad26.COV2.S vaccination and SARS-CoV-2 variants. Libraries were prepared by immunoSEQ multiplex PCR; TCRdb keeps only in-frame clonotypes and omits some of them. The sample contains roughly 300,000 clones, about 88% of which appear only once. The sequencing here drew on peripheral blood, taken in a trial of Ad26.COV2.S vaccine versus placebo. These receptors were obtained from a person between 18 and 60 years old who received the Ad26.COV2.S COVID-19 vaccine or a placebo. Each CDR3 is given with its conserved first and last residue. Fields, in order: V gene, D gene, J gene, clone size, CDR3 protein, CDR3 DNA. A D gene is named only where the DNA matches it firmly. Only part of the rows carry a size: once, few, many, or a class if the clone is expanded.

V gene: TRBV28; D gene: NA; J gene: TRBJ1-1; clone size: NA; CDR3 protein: CASTFLSSGGTEAFF; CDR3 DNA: TGTGCCAGCACCTTTCTTTCGTCGGGGGGCACTGAAGCTTTCTTT
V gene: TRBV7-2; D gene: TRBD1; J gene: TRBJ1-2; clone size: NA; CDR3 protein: CASSLKTGGYGYTF; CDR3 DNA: TGTGCCAGCAGCTTAAAAACAGGGGGGTATGGCTACACCTTC
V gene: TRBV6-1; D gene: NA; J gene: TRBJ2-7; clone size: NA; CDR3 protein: CASSEEAASAYEQYF; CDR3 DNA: TGTGCCAGCAGTGAAGAAGCTGCTAGCGCCTACGAGCAGTACTTC
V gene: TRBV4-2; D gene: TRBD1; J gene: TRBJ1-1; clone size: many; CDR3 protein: CASSQPDRANTEAFF; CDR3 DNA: TGTGCCAGCAGCCAACCGGACAGGGCAAACACTGAAGCTTTCTTT
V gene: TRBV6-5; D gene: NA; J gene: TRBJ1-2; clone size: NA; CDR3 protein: CASSRRLANYGYTF; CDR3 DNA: TGTGCCAGCAGCCGGCGGTTAGCTAACTATGGCTACACCTTC
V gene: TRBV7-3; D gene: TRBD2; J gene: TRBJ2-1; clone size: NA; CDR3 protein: CASSYGQFVGSGRNNEQFF; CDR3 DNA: TGTGCCAGCAGCTACGGACAGTTCGTAGGTAGCGGGAGAAACAATGAGCAGTTCTTC
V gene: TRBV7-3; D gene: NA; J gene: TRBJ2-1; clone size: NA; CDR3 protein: CASSDTSYNEQFF; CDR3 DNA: TGTGCCAGCAGCGACACCTCCTACAATGAGCAGTTCTTC
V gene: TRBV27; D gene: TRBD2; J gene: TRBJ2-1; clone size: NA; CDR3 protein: CASREGLGTTSGNEQFF; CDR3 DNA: TGTGCCAGCAGAGAAGGTCTCGGGACTACTAGCGGCAATGAGCAGTTCTTC
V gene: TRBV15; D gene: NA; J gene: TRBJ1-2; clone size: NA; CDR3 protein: CATSRDHGGDYGYTF; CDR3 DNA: TGTGCCACCAGCAGAGATCATGGGGGGGACTATGGCTACACCTTC
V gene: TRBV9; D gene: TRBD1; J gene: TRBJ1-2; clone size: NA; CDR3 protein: CASSDGTEKGYTF; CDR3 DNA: TGTGCCAGCAGCGACGGGACAGAGAAAGGCTACACCTTC
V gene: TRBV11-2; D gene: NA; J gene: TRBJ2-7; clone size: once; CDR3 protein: CASSLVEYEQYF; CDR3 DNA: TGTGCCAGCAGCTTGGTCGAATACGAGCAGTACTTC
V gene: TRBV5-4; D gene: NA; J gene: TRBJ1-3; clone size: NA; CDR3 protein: CASSLERKRNTIYF; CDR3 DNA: TGTGCCAGCAGCTTGGAGAGGAAACGGAACACCATATATTTT
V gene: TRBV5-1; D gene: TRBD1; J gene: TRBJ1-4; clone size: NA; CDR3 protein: CASKAETGREKLFF; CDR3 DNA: TGCGCCAGCAAAGCGGAGACAGGGCGGGAAAAACTGTTTTTT
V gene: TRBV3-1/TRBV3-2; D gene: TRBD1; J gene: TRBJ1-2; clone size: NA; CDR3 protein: CASSPGQVGYGYTF; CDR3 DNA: TGTGCCAGCAGTCCCGGACAGGTGGGCTATGGCTACACCTTC
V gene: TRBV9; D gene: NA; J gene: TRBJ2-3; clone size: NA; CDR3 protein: CASSVITGRPDTQYF; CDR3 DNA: TGTGCCAGCAGCGTAATTACAGGTCGGCCAGATACGCAGTATTTT
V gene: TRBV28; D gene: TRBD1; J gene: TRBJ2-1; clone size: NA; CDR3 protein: CASSRQGPYHNEQFF; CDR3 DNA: TGTGCCAGCAGTCGACAGGGGCCTTATCACAATGAGCAGTTCTTC
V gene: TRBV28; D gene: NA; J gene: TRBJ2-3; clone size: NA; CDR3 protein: CASSNNRMGRGPTDTQYF; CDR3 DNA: TGTGCCAGCAGCAACAATAGAATGGGGCGGGGGCCGACAGATACGCAGTATTTT
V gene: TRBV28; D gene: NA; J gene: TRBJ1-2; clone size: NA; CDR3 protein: CASRLWGEGTYGYTF; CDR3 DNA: TGTGCCAGCAGACTTTGGGGCGAGGGGACTTATGGCTACACCTTC
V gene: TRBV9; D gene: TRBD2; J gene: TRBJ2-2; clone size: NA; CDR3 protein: CASSVSSGDTGELFF; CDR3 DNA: TGTGCCAGCAGCGTAAGCAGCGGGGACACCGGGGAGCTGTTTTTT
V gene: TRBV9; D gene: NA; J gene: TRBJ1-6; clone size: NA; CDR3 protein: CASSATQGAGSPLHF; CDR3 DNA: TGTGCCAGCAGCGCTACTCAGGGCGCAGGGTCACCCCTCCACTTT
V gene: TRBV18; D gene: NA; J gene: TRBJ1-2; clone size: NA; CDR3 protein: CASSPGDNYGYTF; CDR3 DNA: TGTGCCAGCTCACCAGGGGACAACTATGGCTACACCTTC
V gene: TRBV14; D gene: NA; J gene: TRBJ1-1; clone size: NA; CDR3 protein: CASSQVLNTEAFF; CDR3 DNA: TGTGCCAGCAGCCAAGTTCTGAACACTGAAGCTTTCTTT
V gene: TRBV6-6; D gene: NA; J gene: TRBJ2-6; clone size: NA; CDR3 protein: CASSPEQRPSGANVLTF; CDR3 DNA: TGTGCCAGCAGTCCAGAGCAAAGACCTTCTGGGGCCAACGTCCTGACTTTC
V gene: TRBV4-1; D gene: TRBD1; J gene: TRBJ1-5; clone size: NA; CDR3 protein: CASSEDRGSNQPQHF; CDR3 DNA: TGCGCCAGCAGCGAAGACAGGGGGTCAAATCAGCCCCAGCATTTT
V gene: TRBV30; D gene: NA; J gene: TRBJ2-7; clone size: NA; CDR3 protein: CAWETGSYEQYF; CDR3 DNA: TGTGCCTGGGAGACAGGCTCCTACGAGCAGTACTTC
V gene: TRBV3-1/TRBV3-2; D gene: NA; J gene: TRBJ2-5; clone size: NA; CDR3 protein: CASSQDSREETQYF; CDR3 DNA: TGTGCCAGCAGCCAAGATTCCAGGGAAGAGACCCAGTACTTC
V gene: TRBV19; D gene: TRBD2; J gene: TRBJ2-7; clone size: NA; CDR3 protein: CASSILRTSGLPKSYEQYF; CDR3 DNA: TGTGCCAGTAGTATTTTAAGGACTAGCGGGCTACCTAAGTCCTACGAGCAGTACTTC
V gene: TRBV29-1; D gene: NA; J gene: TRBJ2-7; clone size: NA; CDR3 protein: CSVELGESPDEQYF; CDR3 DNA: TGCAGCGTTGAGCTCGGGGAAAGTCCCGACGAGCAGTACTTC
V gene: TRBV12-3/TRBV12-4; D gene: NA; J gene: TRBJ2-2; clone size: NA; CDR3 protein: CASSLAADGELFF; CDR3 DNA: TGTGCCAGCAGTTTAGCGGCGGACGGGGAGCTGTTTTTT
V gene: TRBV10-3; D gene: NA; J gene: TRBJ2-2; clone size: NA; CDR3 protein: CAISEQRPNTGELFF; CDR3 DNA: TGTGCCATCAGTGAACAGAGACCGAACACCGGGGAGCTGTTTTTT
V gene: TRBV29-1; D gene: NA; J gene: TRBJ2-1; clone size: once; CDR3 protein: CSVIVSEVGSYNEQFF; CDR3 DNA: TGCAGCGTTATTGTATCGGAGGTCGGCTCCTACAATGAGCAGTTCTTC
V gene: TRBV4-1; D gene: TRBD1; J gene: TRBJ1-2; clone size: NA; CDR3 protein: CASSWEQKQGVAGYTF; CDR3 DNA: TGCGCCAGCAGCTGGGAGCAGAAACAGGGGGTGGCTGGCTACACCTTC
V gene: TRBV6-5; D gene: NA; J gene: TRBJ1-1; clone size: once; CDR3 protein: CASIKGHSNTEAFF; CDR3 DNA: TGTGCCAGCATCAAGGGACATTCGAACACTGAAGCTTTCTTT
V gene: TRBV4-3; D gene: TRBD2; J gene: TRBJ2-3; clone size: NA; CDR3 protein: CASSHTAGSTDTQYF; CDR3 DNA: TGCGCCAGCAGCCACACAGCGGGAAGCACAGATACGCAGTATTTT
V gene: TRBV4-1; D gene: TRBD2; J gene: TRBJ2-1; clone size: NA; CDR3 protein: CASRRSGSSSSVYNEQFF; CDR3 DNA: TGCGCCAGCAGGCGAAGCGGGAGCAGTTCTAGCGTCTACAATGAGCAGTTCTTC
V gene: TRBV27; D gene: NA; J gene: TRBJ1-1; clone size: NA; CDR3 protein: CASSLSVFRGVTRPEAFF; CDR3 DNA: TGTGCCAGCAGTTTATCGGTGTTTAGGGGGGTGACACGACCCGAAGCTTTCTTT
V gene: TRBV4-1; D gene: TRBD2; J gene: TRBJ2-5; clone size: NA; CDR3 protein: CASSQHSGGSLETQYF; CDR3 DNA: TGCGCCAGCAGCCAACATAGCGGGGGGTCTTTGGAGACCCAGTACTTC
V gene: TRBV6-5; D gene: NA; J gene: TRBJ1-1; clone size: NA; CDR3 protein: CASSYAGQMNTEAFF; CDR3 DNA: TGTGCCAGCAGTTACGCCGGGCAAATGAACACTGAAGCTTTCTTT
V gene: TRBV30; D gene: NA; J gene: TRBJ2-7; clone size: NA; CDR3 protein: CAWSASSYEQYF; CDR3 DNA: TGTGCCTGGAGCGCGAGTTCCTACGAGCAGTACTTC